Given below is one TCR beta chain in context. Its recognized antigen is unknown. Nothing much larger sits one base from this clone, and base qualities are not available. This entry comes from a study of blood T cell repertoires in COVID-19 (dated by TCRdb to the early 2020s). Describing the broader study: Collaborator samples came from the United States, Italy and Spain and covered acute and convalescent phases of COVID-19. The repertoires were released in a freely available public database intended as a resource for research on the immune response to SARS-CoV-2. A de-identified subject ID, COVID-19 status, age in years and sex were almost always included in the sample metadata. The samples were drawn from the first 160 participants of the ongoing ImmuneRACE study and from 1,254 subjects provided by 6 global collaborators. Subjects who had been exposed to COVID-19, were actively infected with it, or had recovered from it provided the deeply sampled blood TCRbeta repertoires that made up the dataset. The material from the prospective study consisted of cDNA or gDNA derived from T cells, B-cell-depleted T cells, or PBMCs. Where available, HLA class I and class II types were taken from metadata supplied by the sample provider and were not determined by assay-based typing. Points the paper makes about the study in general: Clinical and demographic metadata were provided uncurated, with the amount varying by source and participant.

Reading the germline V gene (reference sequence) gives CDR1 MNHNY and CDR2 SVGAGI. From the cysteine through the phenylalanine, the CDR3 covers 12 amino acids. Only CDR3 DNA is held: 36 bases, read in frame from base 1. V is clipped by 5 bases and J by 6 bases, and the sequence between their germline boundaries is 11 bases long. At one collaborating source in Seattle, patients were enrolled during active infection and were followed longitudinally through the course of disease. The collaborating institutions used their own protocols to collect whole blood in K2EDTA tubes. For TCRbeta analysis, collaborators shipped samples as frozen whole blood, isolated PBMCs, or DNA extracted from either of those sample types. TCRbeta CDR3 regions were amplified from genomic DNA by means of the immunoSEQ Assay, a bias-controlled multiplex PCR. On the authors' methods: The number of nucleated cells in each sample was estimated by amplification of reference gene primers within the assay. To quantify the absolute abundance of each unique TCRbeta CDR3 rearrangement, sequence reads were collapsed and filtered. Productive Simpson clonality was computed per sample as the square root of Simpson's diversity index over productive rearrangements. TCRdb obtained this table from immuneACCESS and retained in-frame rearrangements with V and J assigned. These tables miss some clones; where compared with another copy, unresolved V genes account for less than half of the shortfall, and the remainder is unexplained. V and J calls and clone size are copied from that table; D and trimming were computed from the DNA. This sample is represented by roughly 140,000 clones; 70% to 90% of them were singletons. In total, the top ten clones hold around 8% of the sample.

This sequence was found in a woman aged 55-69 years with COVID-19, enrolled during active disease. The sequenced sample consisted of peripheral blood. The chain was built from TRBV6-6 and TRBJ2-7, and TRBD1 may be the D gene, going by 5 matching bases. The sequenced DNA is TGTGCCAGCAGTAGGTCAGGGCTCGAGCAGTACTTC. The encoded protein is CASSRSGLEQYF.